The 4 T cell receptor beta chains reported below all come from one sample, sequenced in a study of blood T cell repertoires in COVID-19. This table comes from immunoSEQ multiplex PCR, and its TCRdb copy is limited to in-frame clones, with some not included. This table holds about 150,000 clones, 76% found once. Material for sequencing was peripheral blood. The source of these receptors is a woman aged 80 or over with acute or convalescent COVID-19.

The J gene is TRBJ1-1, the V gene TRBV6-1, with D unresolved. CDR1 MNHNS and CDR2 SASEGT come from the germline V gene. The ends were cut back, 1 base at V and 5 bases at J, with 8 bases in the middle. The CDR3 extends over 13 amino acids. The CDR3 DNA sequence: TGTGCCAGCAGTGAAGGTCCAGGAACTGAAGCTTTCTTT. This codes for CASSEGPGTEAFF.

The V gene is TRBV7-9, the J gene TRBJ2-1; 7 bases fit TRBD2. The germline CDR1 and CDR2 sequences are SEHNR and FQNEAQ (reference sequence). Unmatched junction bases numbered 7, after V lost 3 bases and J lost 5 bases. The CDR3 totals 15 residues. CDR3 in amino acids: CASSLKREVDNEQFF. CDR3 sequence (DNA): TGTGCCAGCAGCTTGAAACGGGAGGTCGACAATGAGCAGTTCTTC.

This clone was counted a few times. The chain is built from TRBV12-5 and TRBJ2-5; D may be TRBD2 (5 bases). Germline V gene sequence: CDR1 LGHNT, CDR2 FRNRAP. V was trimmed by 6 bases and J by 4 bases, leaving 15 bases between them. This CDR3 region has 14 residues. DNA for the CDR3: TGTGCTAGTGGACCCCGTGCCGGGGTAGAGACCCAGTACTTC. This gives the protein CASGPRAGVETQYF.

The rearrangement uses TRBV19 and TRBJ2-2, with 7 bases lining up with TRBD2. Germline CDR1 is LNHDA and CDR2 is SQIVND (reference sequence). V lost 7 bases and J lost 1; bases outside the gene matches: 6. The CDR3 covers 15 residues. This chain's CDR3 is CASNPGGGNTGELFF. CDR3 in DNA: TGTGCCAGTAACCCGGGGGGAGGGAACACCGGGGAGCTGTTTTTT.